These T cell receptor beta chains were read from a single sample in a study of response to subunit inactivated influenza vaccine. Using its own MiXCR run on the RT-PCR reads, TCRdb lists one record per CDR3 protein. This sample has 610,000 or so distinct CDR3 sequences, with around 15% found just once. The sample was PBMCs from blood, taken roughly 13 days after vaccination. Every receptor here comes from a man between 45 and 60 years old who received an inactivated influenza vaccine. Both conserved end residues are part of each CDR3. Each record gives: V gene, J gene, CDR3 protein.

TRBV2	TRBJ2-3	CASTGLAVDTQYF
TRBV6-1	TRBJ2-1	CASSDGGGGYNEQFF
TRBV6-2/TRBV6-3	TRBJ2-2	CASSYPGQGVKNTGELFF
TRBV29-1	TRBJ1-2	CSVVGQGNYGYTF
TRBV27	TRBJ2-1	CASTQEGASYNEQFF
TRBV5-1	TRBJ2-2	CASSSGRKGLAGFTGELFF
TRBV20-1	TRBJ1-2	CSARDRWETVWYGYTF
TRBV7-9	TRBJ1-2	CASSPIKRGYTF
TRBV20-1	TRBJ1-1	CSARPGAFF
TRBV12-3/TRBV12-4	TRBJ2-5	CASTQGGLAGSETQYF
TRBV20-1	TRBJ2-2	CSAIRNTGELFF
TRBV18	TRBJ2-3	CASSTAGIPAQYF
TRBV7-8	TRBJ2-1	CASSYRTYNEQFF
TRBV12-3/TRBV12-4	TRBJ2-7	CASRRDTYEQYF
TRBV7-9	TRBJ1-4	CASSTIAWATNEKLFF
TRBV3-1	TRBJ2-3	CASSQGRTSGDFADTQYF
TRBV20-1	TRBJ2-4	CSAFPGTGYLAKNIQYF
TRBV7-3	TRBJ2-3	CASSLTSGSGLEAPTDTQYF
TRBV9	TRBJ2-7	CASSVGHTAHEQYF
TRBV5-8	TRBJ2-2	CASSFAGAGLNTGELFF
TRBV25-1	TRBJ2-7	CASSESGRSYEQYF
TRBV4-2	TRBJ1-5	CASTPGVSLEPQHF
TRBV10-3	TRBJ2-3	CAISELAGVRTDTQYF
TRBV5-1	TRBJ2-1	CASRLTSGLDLSYNEQFF
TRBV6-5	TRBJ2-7	CASSYSTLNEQYF
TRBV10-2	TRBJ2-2	CASSRGLGTGELFF
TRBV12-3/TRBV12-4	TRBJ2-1	CASSLSSDEQFF
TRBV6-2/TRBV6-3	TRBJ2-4	CASSDRLGGNIQYF
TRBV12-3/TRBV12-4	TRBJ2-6	CASVSSGANVLTF
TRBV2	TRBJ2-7	CASSEASVSYEQYF
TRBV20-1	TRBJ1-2	CSARDKRVVFGYTF
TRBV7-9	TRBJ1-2	CASSLPFGSRANYGYTF
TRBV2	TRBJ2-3	CASRVDTQYF
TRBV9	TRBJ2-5	CASSSQAGGQETQYF
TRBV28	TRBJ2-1	CASSHRVDTDGEQFF
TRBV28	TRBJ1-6	CASRPRQGLLYNSPLHF
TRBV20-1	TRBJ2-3	CSASLGTDLTDTQYF
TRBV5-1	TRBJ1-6	CASSLALSRGYSPLHF
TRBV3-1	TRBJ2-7	CASSQENYEQYF
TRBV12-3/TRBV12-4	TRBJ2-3	CASTLRRPGRDTQYF
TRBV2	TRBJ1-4	CASSDEGGTNEKLFF
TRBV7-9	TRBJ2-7	CSSSPRDPRTGSEQYF
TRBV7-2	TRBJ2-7	CASSLGRFYEHYF
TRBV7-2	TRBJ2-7	CASSPTGVPYEQYF
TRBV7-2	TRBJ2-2	CASSLVGLAGNTGELFF
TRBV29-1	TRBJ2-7	CSVEGGNEQYF
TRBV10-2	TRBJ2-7	CASPTSGTAGLYEQYF
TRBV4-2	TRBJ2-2	CASGDRENTGELFF
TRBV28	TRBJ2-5	CASSPGILGQETQYF
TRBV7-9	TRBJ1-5	CASSAGTASNQPQHF
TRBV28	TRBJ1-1	CATQGQGDTEAFF
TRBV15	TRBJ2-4	CATSRGQSGSGNIQYF